A selection of T cell receptor beta chains follows, all from one sample in a study of T cells in tuberculosis. TCRdb keeps only in-frame clones here, not all; method: immunoSEQ multiplex PCR. The table lists some 40,000 clones, approximately 94% of them singletons, with approximately 4.3% in the top ten. Sequenced material: PBMCs, taken at tuberculosis diagnosis. These receptors were obtained from an adult with tuberculosis. The CDR3 runs from the conserved cysteine through the conserved F or W. The order of the fields is clone size, J gene, D gene, V gene, CDR3 DNA, CDR3 protein. A D gene is named only where the DNA matches it firmly. Size tells how often a clone was seen (once, few, many) or the class of an expanded clone, and some rows leave it out.

clone_size: NA
j_call: TRBJ2-1
d_call: NA
v_call: TRBV2
cdr3_nt: TGTGCCAGCAGAGAGCGGACCAACAATGAGCAGTTCTTC
cdr3_aa: CASRERTNNEQFF

clone_size: NA
j_call: TRBJ2-1
d_call: NA
v_call: TRBV28
cdr3_nt: TGTGCCAGCAGTTTCGGCCCAGGGCGGAATGAGCAGTTCTTC
cdr3_aa: CASSFGPGRNEQFF

clone_size: NA
j_call: TRBJ1-2
d_call: NA
v_call: TRBV11-2
cdr3_nt: TGTGCCAGCAGCTTAGATGCAGACTATGGCTACACCTTC
cdr3_aa: CASSLDADYGYTF

clone_size: NA
j_call: TRBJ1-6
d_call: NA
v_call: TRBV5-1
cdr3_nt: TGCGCCAGCAGCTTGGGGGCAGGTACCGGACCCCTCCACTTT
cdr3_aa: CASSLGAGTGPLHF

clone_size: NA
j_call: TRBJ1-1
d_call: TRBD1
v_call: TRBV14
cdr3_nt: TGTGCCAGCAGCCAGGACGACAGGGGGAACACTGAAGCTTTCTTT
cdr3_aa: CASSQDDRGNTEAFF

clone_size: NA
j_call: TRBJ2-7
d_call: NA
v_call: TRBV5-1
cdr3_nt: TGCGCCAGCAGCTTGGATTGGCAGTCCTACGAGCAGTACTTC
cdr3_aa: CASSLDWQSYEQYF

clone_size: NA
j_call: TRBJ2-2
d_call: NA
v_call: TRBV19
cdr3_nt: TGTGCCAGTAACGGGGTCGGGTTTTCCACCGGGGAGCTGTTTTTT
cdr3_aa: CASNGVGFSTGELFF

clone_size: NA
j_call: TRBJ1-2
d_call: TRBD1
v_call: TRBV15
cdr3_nt: TGTGCCACCAGCAGTCCTACGACAGGGGGCAACTATGGCTACACCTTC
cdr3_aa: CATSSPTTGGNYGYTF

clone_size: NA
j_call: TRBJ2-2
d_call: NA
v_call: TRBV9
cdr3_nt: TGTGCCAGCAGCGTAGCTAAAAACACCGGGGAGCTGTTTTTT
cdr3_aa: CASSVAKNTGELFF

clone_size: NA
j_call: TRBJ2-2
d_call: NA
v_call: TRBV5-8
cdr3_nt: TGTGCCAGCAGCCACTACACCGGGGAGCTGTTTTTT
cdr3_aa: CASSHYTGELFF

clone_size: NA
j_call: TRBJ2-2
d_call: TRBD1
v_call: TRBV4-1
cdr3_nt: TGCGCCAGCAGCCAGGGGACAGGGTTTGGCACCGGGGAGCTGTTTTTT
cdr3_aa: CASSQGTGFGTGELFF

clone_size: NA
j_call: TRBJ1-2
d_call: NA
v_call: TRBV27
cdr3_nt: TGTGCCAGCAGTTCCGAAAAAGATGGACAGAACTATGGCTACACCTTC
cdr3_aa: CASSSEKDGQNYGYTF

clone_size: NA
j_call: TRBJ1-2
d_call: TRBD1
v_call: TRBV5-1
cdr3_nt: TGCGCCAGCAGCTTAACCGGGACAGGCGATTCGTATGGCTACACCTTC
cdr3_aa: CASSLTGTGDSYGYTF

clone_size: NA
j_call: TRBJ2-7
d_call: TRBD2
v_call: TRBV7-8
cdr3_nt: TGTGCCAGCAGCTTTCGTACAGGACTAGCTTCCTACGAGCAGTACTTC
cdr3_aa: CASSFRTGLASYEQYF

clone_size: NA
j_call: TRBJ1-5
d_call: NA
v_call: TRBV6-1
cdr3_nt: TGTGCCAGCAGCATTGAACGGGTGGGTCAGCCCCAGCATTTT
cdr3_aa: CASSIERVGQPQHF

clone_size: NA
j_call: TRBJ1-5
d_call: TRBD1
v_call: TRBV30
cdr3_nt: TGTGCCTGGAACAGGGGACATCAGCCCCAGCATTTT
cdr3_aa: CAWNRGHQPQHF

clone_size: NA
j_call: TRBJ2-7
d_call: NA
v_call: TRBV27
cdr3_nt: TGTGCCAGCAGTTTATTAGGGAGAGTTTATGACGAGCAGTACTTC
cdr3_aa: CASSLLGRVYDEQYF

clone_size: NA
j_call: TRBJ2-7
d_call: TRBD1
v_call: TRBV4-3
cdr3_nt: TGCGCCAGCAGCCAGGCGACAGGGGGCTTTTCCTACGAGCAGTACTTC
cdr3_aa: CASSQATGGFSYEQYF

clone_size: NA
j_call: TRBJ2-3
d_call: NA
v_call: TRBV11-3
cdr3_nt: TGTGCCAGCAGCTTTGTCGGGGCGGGGGCCAGCACAGATACGCAGTATTTT
cdr3_aa: CASSFVGAGASTDTQYF

clone_size: NA
j_call: TRBJ1-5
d_call: NA
v_call: TRBV19
cdr3_nt: TGTGCCAGTAGTATAGGCAGGGAATCAGGTCAGCCCCAGCATTTT
cdr3_aa: CASSIGRESGQPQHF

clone_size: NA
j_call: TRBJ2-3
d_call: TRBD1
v_call: TRBV2
cdr3_nt: TGTGCCAGAGGAGGGGACAGGTCCACAGATACGCAGTATTTT
cdr3_aa: CARGGDRSTDTQYF

clone_size: NA
j_call: TRBJ2-1
d_call: TRBD2
v_call: TRBV7-2
cdr3_nt: TGTGCCAGCAGCCGACCTAGCGGGGAATCCTACAATGAGCAGTTCTTC
cdr3_aa: CASSRPSGESYNEQFF

clone_size: NA
j_call: TRBJ2-1
d_call: NA
v_call: TRBV19
cdr3_nt: TGTGCCAGTATGAGCGGCAAAAATGAGCAGTTCTTC
cdr3_aa: CASMSGKNEQFF

clone_size: NA
j_call: TRBJ1-2
d_call: TRBD1
v_call: TRBV2
cdr3_nt: TGTGCCAGCAAGAAGACACAGGGGGCGGATTTGGGTGGCTACACCTTC
cdr3_aa: CASKKTQGADLGGYTF

clone_size: NA
j_call: TRBJ1-4
d_call: NA
v_call: TRBV15
cdr3_nt: TGTGCCACCAGCAGAGATCTGACAGGTACCATAGCTAATGAAAAACTGTTTTTT
cdr3_aa: CATSRDLTGTIANEKLFF

clone_size: NA
j_call: TRBJ2-7
d_call: NA
v_call: TRBV12-2
cdr3_nt: TGTGCAAGTCGCTTCCAAGGGGTTCACCGGGTACCCTACGAGCAGTACTTC
cdr3_aa: CASRFQGVHRVPYEQYF

clone_size: NA
j_call: TRBJ1-5
d_call: NA
v_call: TRBV7-9
cdr3_nt: TGTGCCAGCAGCTTAGGGCAGGGGTATCAGCCCCAGCATTTT
cdr3_aa: CASSLGQGYQPQHF

clone_size: NA
j_call: TRBJ1-1
d_call: NA
v_call: TRBV7-2
cdr3_nt: TGTGCCAGCACCAAGGGAGGGAAAGGGACCACTGAAGCTTTCTTT
cdr3_aa: CASTKGGKGTTEAFF

clone_size: NA
j_call: TRBJ2-7
d_call: NA
v_call: TRBV12-5
cdr3_nt: TGTGCTAGTGGTTTGGTACAGGGAAGGGAGCAGTACTTC
cdr3_aa: CASGLVQGREQYF

clone_size: NA
j_call: TRBJ1-2
d_call: NA
v_call: TRBV7-2
cdr3_nt: TGTGCCAGCAGCTTATTGGGGGCAGGCCGTCGCGGAAATGGCTACACCTTC
cdr3_aa: CASSLLGAGRRGNGYTF

clone_size: NA
j_call: TRBJ1-5
d_call: NA
v_call: TRBV19
cdr3_nt: TGTGCCAGTAGTATCCAAAGGGGTAGCAATCAGCCCCAGCATTTT
cdr3_aa: CASSIQRGSNQPQHF

clone_size: NA
j_call: TRBJ2-7
d_call: NA
v_call: TRBV19
cdr3_nt: TGTGCCAGTAGTATTCCGGAGGGGTCGAGCTCCTACGAGCAGTACTTC
cdr3_aa: CASSIPEGSSSYEQYF

clone_size: NA
j_call: TRBJ2-2
d_call: TRBD1
v_call: TRBV19
cdr3_nt: TGTGCCAGTAGGATCCCGACAGGGGGCGTCACCGGGGAGCTGTTTTTT
cdr3_aa: CASRIPTGGVTGELFF

clone_size: NA
j_call: TRBJ1-6
d_call: TRBD1
v_call: TRBV13
cdr3_nt: TGTGCCAGCAGCCCAAAACCCTGGACAGGGAGTGATTCACCCCTCCACTTT
cdr3_aa: CASSPKPWTGSDSPLHF

clone_size: NA
j_call: TRBJ1-2
d_call: NA
v_call: TRBV11-2
cdr3_nt: TGTGCCAGCAGCTTAGGTAGCAAAGTCTATGGCTACACCTTC
cdr3_aa: CASSLGSKVYGYTF

clone_size: few
j_call: TRBJ1-2
d_call: NA
v_call: TRBV19
cdr3_nt: TGTGCCAGTAGTATAAGACAGGCAGCTAACTATGGCTACACCTTC
cdr3_aa: CASSIRQAANYGYTF

clone_size: NA
j_call: TRBJ1-2
d_call: TRBD1
v_call: TRBV4-1
cdr3_nt: TGCGCCAGCAGCCAAGAAATGGAGGGGGCGAATGGCTACACCTTC
cdr3_aa: CASSQEMEGANGYTF

clone_size: NA
j_call: TRBJ1-3
d_call: TRBD1
v_call: TRBV4-3
cdr3_nt: TGCGCCAGCAGCTCAGGGGGCTCTGGAAACACCATATATTTT
cdr3_aa: CASSSGGSGNTIYF

clone_size: NA
j_call: TRBJ1-6
d_call: NA
v_call: TRBV6-5
cdr3_nt: TGTGCCAGCACCGTAAAGTTCGGAGGGGCCTCACCCCTCCACTTT
cdr3_aa: CASTVKFGGASPLHF

clone_size: NA
j_call: TRBJ2-6
d_call: NA
v_call: TRBV7-8
cdr3_nt: TGTGCCAGCAGCTTGGAGGGCTCTGGGGCCAACGTCCTGACTTTC
cdr3_aa: CASSLEGSGANVLTF

clone_size: NA
j_call: TRBJ1-1
d_call: NA
v_call: TRBV7-7
cdr3_nt: TGTGCCAGCAGCTTATACAGGAACACTGAAGCTTTCTTT
cdr3_aa: CASSLYRNTEAFF

clone_size: NA
j_call: TRBJ1-2
d_call: TRBD1
v_call: TRBV19
cdr3_nt: TGTGCCAGTAGTCCGGGACAGGGGGCTATCATTTTGGGTGGCTACACCTTC
cdr3_aa: CASSPGQGAIILGGYTF

clone_size: NA
j_call: TRBJ1-5
d_call: NA
v_call: TRBV6-5
cdr3_nt: TGTGCCAGCAGTTACTCCACAGGGTCGAAGCCCCAGCATTTT
cdr3_aa: CASSYSTGSKPQHF

clone_size: NA
j_call: TRBJ1-1
d_call: NA
v_call: TRBV10-2
cdr3_nt: TGCGCCAGCAGTGAATTGGGGCAGACGAACACTGAAGCTTTCTTT
cdr3_aa: CASSELGQTNTEAFF

clone_size: NA
j_call: TRBJ2-2
d_call: TRBD1
v_call: TRBV11-2
cdr3_nt: TGTGCCAGCACCAGACAGGGGGCGACGAACACCGGGGAGCTGTTTTTT
cdr3_aa: CASTRQGATNTGELFF

clone_size: NA
j_call: TRBJ2-1
d_call: NA
v_call: TRBV29-1
cdr3_nt: TGCAGCGTTGTACCGGGACACTCCTACAATGAGCAGTTCTTC
cdr3_aa: CSVVPGHSYNEQFF

clone_size: NA
j_call: TRBJ2-3
d_call: TRBD1
v_call: TRBV19
cdr3_nt: TGTGCCAGTAGTGCCGGGACAGGAGATACGCAGTATTTT
cdr3_aa: CASSAGTGDTQYF

clone_size: NA
j_call: TRBJ1-2
d_call: NA
v_call: TRBV28
cdr3_nt: TGTGCCAGCAGTTTCCTAGAGGGCTGGGAAGGCTACACCTTC
cdr3_aa: CASSFLEGWEGYTF

clone_size: once
j_call: TRBJ2-2
d_call: TRBD1
v_call: TRBV7-8
cdr3_nt: TGTGCCAGCAGCTCGTACAGGGGGAGCGTGAGGGAGCTGTTTTTT
cdr3_aa: CASSSYRGSVRELFF

clone_size: NA
j_call: TRBJ1-2
d_call: NA
v_call: TRBV19
cdr3_nt: TGTGCCAGTAGTATAGAAATAGGGAGTGGCTACACCTTC
cdr3_aa: CASSIEIGSGYTF

clone_size: once
j_call: TRBJ2-2
d_call: NA
v_call: TRBV7-2
cdr3_nt: TGTGCCAGCAGCTTCGGGCAGACAGGTAGCTCCGGGGAGCTGTTTTTT
cdr3_aa: CASSFGQTGSSGELFF

clone_size: few
j_call: TRBJ1-6
d_call: NA
v_call: TRBV5-1
cdr3_nt: TGCGCCAGCAGCCCTGATATTGGGCTTGATTCACCCCTCCACTTT
cdr3_aa: CASSPDIGLDSPLHF